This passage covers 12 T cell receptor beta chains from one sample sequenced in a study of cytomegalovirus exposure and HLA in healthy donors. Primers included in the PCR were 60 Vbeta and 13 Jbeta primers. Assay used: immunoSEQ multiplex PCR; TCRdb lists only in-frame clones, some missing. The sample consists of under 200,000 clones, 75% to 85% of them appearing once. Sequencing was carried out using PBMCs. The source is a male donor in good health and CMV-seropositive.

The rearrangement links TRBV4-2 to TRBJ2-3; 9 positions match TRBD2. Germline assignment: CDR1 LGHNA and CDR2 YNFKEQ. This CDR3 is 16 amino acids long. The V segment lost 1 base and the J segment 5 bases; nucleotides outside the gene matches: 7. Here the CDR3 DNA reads TGTGCCAGCAGCCAAGGGGGACGCGGGGGGGTAGATACGCAGTATTTT. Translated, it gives CASSQGGRGGVDTQYF.

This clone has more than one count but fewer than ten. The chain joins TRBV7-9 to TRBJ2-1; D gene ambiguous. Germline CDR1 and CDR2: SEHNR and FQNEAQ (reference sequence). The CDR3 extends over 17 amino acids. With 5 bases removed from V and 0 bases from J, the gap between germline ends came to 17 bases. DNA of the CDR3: TGTGCCAGCAGCCCCCGACCAGACACCCTCTCCTACAATGAGCAGTTCTTC. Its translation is CASSPRPDTLSYNEQFF.

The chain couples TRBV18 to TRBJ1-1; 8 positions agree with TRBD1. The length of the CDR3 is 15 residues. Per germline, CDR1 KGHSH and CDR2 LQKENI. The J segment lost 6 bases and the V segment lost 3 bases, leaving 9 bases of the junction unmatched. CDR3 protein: CASSPVGNRGAEAFF. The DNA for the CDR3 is TGTGCCAGCTCACCCGTCGGTAACAGGGGGGCTGAAGCTTTCTTT.

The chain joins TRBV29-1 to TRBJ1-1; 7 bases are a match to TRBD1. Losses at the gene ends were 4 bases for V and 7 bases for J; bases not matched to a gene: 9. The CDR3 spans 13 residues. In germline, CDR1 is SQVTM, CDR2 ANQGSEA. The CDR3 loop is CSVVTDRSYEAFF. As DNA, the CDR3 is TGCAGCGTTGTCACGGACAGGAGCTATGAAGCTTTCTTT.

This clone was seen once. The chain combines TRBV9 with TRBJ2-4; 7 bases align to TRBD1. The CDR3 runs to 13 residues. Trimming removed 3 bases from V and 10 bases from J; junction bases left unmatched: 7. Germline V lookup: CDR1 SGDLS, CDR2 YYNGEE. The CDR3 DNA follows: TGTGCCAGCAGCGGTCGGGACAGTCGGATTCAGTACTTC. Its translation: CASSGRDSRIQYF.

The CDR3 DNA follows: TGTGCCAGCAGCAGCCTCGGGTCTAGCACAGATACGCAGTATTTT. Residues: CASSSLGSSTDTQYF. The rearrangement uses TRBV7-3 and TRBJ2-3; unclear D gene. The germline CDR1 and CDR2 sequences are SGHTA and FQGTGA. This CDR3 spans 15 amino acids. V was pared by 5 bases and J by 0 bases, with 12 bases between.

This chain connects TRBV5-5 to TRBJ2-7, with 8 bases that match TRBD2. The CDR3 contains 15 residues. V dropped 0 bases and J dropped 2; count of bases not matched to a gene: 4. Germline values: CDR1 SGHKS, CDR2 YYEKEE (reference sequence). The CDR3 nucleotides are TGTGCCAGCAGCTTGGCCACGGGGGGGCCCTACGAGCAGTACTTC. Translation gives CASSLATGGPYEQYF.

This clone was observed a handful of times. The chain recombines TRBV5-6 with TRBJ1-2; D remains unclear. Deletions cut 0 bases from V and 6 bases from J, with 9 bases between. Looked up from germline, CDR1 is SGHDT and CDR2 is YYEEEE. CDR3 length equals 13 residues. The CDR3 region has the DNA TGTGCCAGCAGCTTGGTGGGAGCGGATGGCTACACCTTC. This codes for CASSLVGADGYTF.

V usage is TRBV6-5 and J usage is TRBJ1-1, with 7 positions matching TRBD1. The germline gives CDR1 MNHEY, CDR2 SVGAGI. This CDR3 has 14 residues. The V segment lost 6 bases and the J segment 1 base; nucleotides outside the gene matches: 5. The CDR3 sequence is CASSPGQKNTEAFF. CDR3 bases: TGTGCCAGCAGCCCGGGACAGAAGAACACTGAAGCTTTCTTT.

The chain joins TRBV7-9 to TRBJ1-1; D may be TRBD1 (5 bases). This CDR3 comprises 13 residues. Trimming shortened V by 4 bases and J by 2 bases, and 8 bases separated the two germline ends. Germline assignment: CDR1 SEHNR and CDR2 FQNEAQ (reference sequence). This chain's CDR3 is CASSSTENTEAFF. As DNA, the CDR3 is TGTGCCAGCAGCTCGACAGAAAACACTGAAGCTTTCTTT.

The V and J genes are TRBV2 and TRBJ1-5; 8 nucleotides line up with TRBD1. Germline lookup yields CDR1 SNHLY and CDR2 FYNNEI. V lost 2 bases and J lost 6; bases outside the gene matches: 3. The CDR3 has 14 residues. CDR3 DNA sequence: TGTGCCAGCAGTGAAAGCAGGGGGCGTCAGCCCCAGCATTTT. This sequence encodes CASSESRGRQPQHF.

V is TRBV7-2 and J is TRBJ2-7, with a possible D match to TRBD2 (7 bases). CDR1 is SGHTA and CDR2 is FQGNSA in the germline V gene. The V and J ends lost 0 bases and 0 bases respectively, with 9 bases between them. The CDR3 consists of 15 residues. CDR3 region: CASSLARGHSYEQYF. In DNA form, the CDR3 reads TGTGCCAGCAGCTTAGCGCGGGGGCACTCCTACGAGCAGTACTTC.